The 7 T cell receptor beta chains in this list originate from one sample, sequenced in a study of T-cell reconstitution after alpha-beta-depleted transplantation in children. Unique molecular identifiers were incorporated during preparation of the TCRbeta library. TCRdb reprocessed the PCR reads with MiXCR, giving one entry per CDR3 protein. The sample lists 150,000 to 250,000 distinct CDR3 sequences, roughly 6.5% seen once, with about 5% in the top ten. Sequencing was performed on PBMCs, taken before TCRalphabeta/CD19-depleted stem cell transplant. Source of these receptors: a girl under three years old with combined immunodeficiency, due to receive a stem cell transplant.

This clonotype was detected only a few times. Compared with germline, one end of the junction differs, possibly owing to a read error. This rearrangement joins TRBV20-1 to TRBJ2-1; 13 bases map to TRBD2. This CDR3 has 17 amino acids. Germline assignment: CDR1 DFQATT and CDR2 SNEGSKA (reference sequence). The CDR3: CCATRLAGGASYNEQFF. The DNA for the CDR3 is TGCTGTGCTACCAGACTAGCGGGAGGCGCTTCCTACAATGAGCAGTTCTTC.

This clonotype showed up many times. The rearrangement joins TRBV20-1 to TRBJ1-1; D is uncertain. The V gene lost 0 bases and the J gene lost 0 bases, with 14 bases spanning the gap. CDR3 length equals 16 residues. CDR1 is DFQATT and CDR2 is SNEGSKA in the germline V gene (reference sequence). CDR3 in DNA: TGCAGTGCTAGAGATACCTGGTCGGCCATGAACACTGAAGCTTTCTTT. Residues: CSARDTWSAMNTEAFF.

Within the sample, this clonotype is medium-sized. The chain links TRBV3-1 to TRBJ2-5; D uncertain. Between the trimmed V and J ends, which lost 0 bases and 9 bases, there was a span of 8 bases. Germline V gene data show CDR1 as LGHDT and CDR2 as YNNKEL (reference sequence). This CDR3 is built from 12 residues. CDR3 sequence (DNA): TGTGCCAGCAGCCAAGAAATGATGTCCCAGTACTTC. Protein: CASSQEMMSQYF.

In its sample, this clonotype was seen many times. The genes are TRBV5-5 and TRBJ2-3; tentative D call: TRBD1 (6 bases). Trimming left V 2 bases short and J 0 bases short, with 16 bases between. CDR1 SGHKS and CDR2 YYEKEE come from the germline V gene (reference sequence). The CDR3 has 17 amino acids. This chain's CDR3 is CASSFGGGLLSTDTQYF. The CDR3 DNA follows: TGTGCCAGCAGCTTCGGTGGGGGCCTCCTAAGCACAGATACGCAGTATTTT.

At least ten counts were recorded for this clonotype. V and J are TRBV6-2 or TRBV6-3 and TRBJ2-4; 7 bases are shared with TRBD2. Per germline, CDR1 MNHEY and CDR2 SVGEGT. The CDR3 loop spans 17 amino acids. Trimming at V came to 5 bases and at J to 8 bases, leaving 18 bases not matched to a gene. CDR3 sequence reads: CASSPRVAGRGSDIQYF. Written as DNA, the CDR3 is TGTGCCAGCAGTCCGCGGGTAGCGGGCCGGGGATCGGACATTCAGTACTTC.

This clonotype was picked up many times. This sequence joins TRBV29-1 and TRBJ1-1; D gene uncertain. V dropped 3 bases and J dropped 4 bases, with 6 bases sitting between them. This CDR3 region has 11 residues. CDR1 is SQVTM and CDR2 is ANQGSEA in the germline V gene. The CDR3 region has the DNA TGCAGCGTTGAGACATCCACTGAAGCTTTCTTT. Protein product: CSVETSTEAFF.

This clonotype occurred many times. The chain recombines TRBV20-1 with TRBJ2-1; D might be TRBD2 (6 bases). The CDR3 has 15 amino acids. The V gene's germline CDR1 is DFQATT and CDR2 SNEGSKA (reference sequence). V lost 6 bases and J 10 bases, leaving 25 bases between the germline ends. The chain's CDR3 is CSAKTRLGGVLEQFF. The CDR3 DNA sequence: TGCAGTGCCAAGACCCGACTAGGTGGGGTTCTCGAGCAGTTCTTC.